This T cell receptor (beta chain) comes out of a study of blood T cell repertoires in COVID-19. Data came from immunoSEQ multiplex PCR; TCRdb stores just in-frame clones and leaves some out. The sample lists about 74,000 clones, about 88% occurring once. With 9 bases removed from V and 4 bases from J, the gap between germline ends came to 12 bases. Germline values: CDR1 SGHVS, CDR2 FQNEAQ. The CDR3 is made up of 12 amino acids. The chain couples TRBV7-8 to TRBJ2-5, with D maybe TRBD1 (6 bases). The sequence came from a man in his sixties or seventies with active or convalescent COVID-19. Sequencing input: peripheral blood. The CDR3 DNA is TGTGCCAGTTCACAGGGCGGAGAGACCCAGTACTTC. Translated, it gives CASSQGGETQYF.